The 15 T cell receptor beta chains presented below share a single source sample, sequenced in a study of blood T cell repertoires in COVID-19. Sequencing used immunoSEQ multiplex PCR; TCRdb keeps in-frame clones, though not all of them. Seen here are roughly 300,000 clones, more than 90% observed once, and the top ten hold less than 20%. The material sequenced was PBMCs or T cells enriched from blood (not recorded which). These receptors came from a woman in her twenties or thirties who had recovered from COVID-19.

The chain employs TRBV7-3 and TRBJ2-3; TRBD2 might be the D (6 bases). Per germline, CDR1 SGHTA and CDR2 FQGTGA. V gave up 1 base and J gave up 5 bases, with 16 bases separating them. The CDR3 has 16 residues. CDR3 sequence: CASSLMASAYQDTQYF. The CDR3 DNA follows: TGTGCCAGCAGCTTAATGGCTAGCGCCTACCAAGATACGCAGTATTTT.

The chain employs TRBV7-9 and TRBJ2-3; D unresolved. This CDR3 contains 15 residues. Germline CDR1 reads SEHNR; CDR2 reads FQNEAQ (reference sequence). The V end lost 1 base, the J end lost 0 bases, and 8 bases lay between the germline ends. As DNA, the CDR3 is TGTGCCAGCAGCTTAGGGCTAGTTAGCACAGATACGCAGTATTTT. Its translation: CASSLGLVSTDTQYF.

The J gene is TRBJ1-2, the V gene TRBV6-5; D perhaps matches TRBD1 (5 bases). The CDR3 has 13 residues. Germline V CDR1 and CDR2: MNHEY, SVGAGI. V lost 6 bases and J 1 base, leaving 9 bases between the germline ends. The CDR3 is CASSHDSNYGYTF. The CDR3 nucleotides are TGTGCCAGCAGCCACGACAGTAACTATGGCTACACCTTC.

This chain joins TRBV2 and TRBJ1-1; D call uncertain. The V and J ends lost 5 bases and 0 bases respectively, with 13 bases between them. There are 15 residues in the CDR3. Per the germline V gene, CDR1 is SNHLY and CDR2 is FYNNEI. The CDR3 reads CASSPAAGMNTEAFF. In DNA, the CDR3 is TGTGCCAGCAGTCCCGCGGCGGGTATGAACACTGAAGCTTTCTTT.

The chain has TRBV4-3 and TRBJ1-6, with TRBD1 identical over 10 bases. Germline V CDR1 and CDR2: LGHNA, YSLEER. The CDR3 loop spans 17 amino acids. Trimming at V came to 3 bases and at J to 7 bases, leaving 9 bases not matched to a gene. Here the CDR3 reads CASSQVTDRGLNSPLHF. The CDR3 coding sequence is TGCGCCAGCAGCCAGGTAACGGACAGGGGGTTAAATTCACCCCTCCACTTT.

In the case of this clone: The same CDR3 can be traced to other DNA sequences in this sample. The V call is TRBV28, the J call TRBJ1-2, with D maybe TRBD1 (5 bases). V lost 9 bases to trimming and J lost 6 bases, with 11 bases between them. This CDR3 is built from 11 residues. Germline values: CDR1 MDHEN, CDR2 SYDVKM. The CDR3 loop is CASREGNGYTF. The CDR3 nucleotides are TGTGCCAGTCGGGAGGGGAATGGCTACACCTTC.

CDR3 region: CASSPPGQSSYEQYF. The CDR3 bases are TGTGCCAGTAGTCCACCGGGACAGAGCTCCTACGAGCAGTACTTC. The rearrangement links TRBV19 to TRBJ2-7; the match to TRBD1 covers 7 bases. Germline CDR1 is LNHDA and CDR2 is SQIVND (reference sequence). The CDR3 consists of 15 residues. After removal of 5 bases from V and 0 bases from J, the junction contained 7 bases not matched to a gene.

Comments on this clone: Other DNA sequences in the sample encode the same CDR3. The chain links TRBV7-9 to TRBJ2-7, with D perhaps TRBD2 (6 bases). The CDR3 totals 13 residues. Germline assignment: CDR1 SEHNR and CDR2 FQNEAQ (reference sequence). V dropped 7 bases and J dropped 2 bases, with 12 bases sitting between them. CDR3 sequence (DNA): TGTGCCAGCACAAGGCCGGGAGCCTACGAGCAGTACTTC. This translates into CASTRPGAYEQYF.

This chain's CDR3 is CASSLGPGESYEQYF. DNA of the CDR3: TGCGCCAGCAGCCTGGGGCCCGGAGAGTCCTACGAGCAGTACTTC. The chain recombines TRBV4-1 with TRBJ2-7, with TRBD1 as a possible D gene (5 bases). The CDR3 totals 15 residues. The ends were cut back, 4 bases at V and 1 base at J, with 14 bases in the middle. Germline lookup yields CDR1 MGHRA and CDR2 YSYEKL.

The chain couples TRBV27 to TRBJ2-2, with a possible D match to TRBD2 (6 bases). The germline CDR1 and CDR2 sequences are MNHEY and SMNVEV (reference sequence). The CDR3 consists of 14 residues. Trimming shortened V by 7 bases and J by 6 bases, and 15 bases separated the two germline ends. This chain's CDR3 is CASTPGVGAGELFF. CDR3 coding DNA: TGTGCCAGCACCCCGGGAGTCGGGGCCGGGGAGCTGTTTTTT.

The chain employs TRBV9 and TRBJ1-1, with D possibly matching TRBD1 (6 bases). The CDR3 extends over 17 amino acids. The germline V and J ends were trimmed by 0 bases and 2 bases, with 17 bases remaining between them. Germline CDR1 is SGDLS and CDR2 is YYNGEE. The CDR3 is CASSVATEWGHNTEAFF. CDR3 in DNA: TGTGCCAGCAGCGTAGCTACCGAATGGGGACACAACACTGAAGCTTTCTTT. Using reference TRBV9 and TRBJ1-1 for the parts outside the CDR3, the full variable domain is DSGVTQTPKHLITATGQRVTLRCSPRSGDLSVYWYQQSLDQGLQFLIQYYNGEERAKGNILERFSAQQFPDLHSELNLSSLELGDSALYFCASSVATEWGHNTEAFFGQGTRLTVV.

The V call is TRBV29-1, the J call TRBJ2-3; D is possibly TRBD2 (6 bases). Germline V lookup: CDR1 SQVTM, CDR2 ANQGSEA. V was shortened by 3 bases and J by 2 bases, with 12 bases between the two germline ends. The CDR3 has 14 residues. The CDR3 DNA reads TGCAGCGTTGACGGAGGGAGCAACACAGATACGCAGTATTTT. Amino acid sequence: CSVDGGSNTDTQYF.

The V call is TRBV9, the J call TRBJ1-2, with 10 bases aligning to TRBD1. Trimming removed 0 bases from V and 1 base from J; junction bases left unmatched: 6. CDR1 is SGDLS, CDR2 YYNGEE, per germline. The CDR3 is made up of 17 amino acids. The CDR3 protein is CASSVAMGQGYNYGYTF. As DNA, the CDR3 is TGTGCCAGCAGCGTAGCCATGGGACAGGGGTATAACTATGGCTACACCTTC.

CDR3 bases: TGTGCCAGCAGCCTCGCTTCCGGGACTAGCGGTTCCTACGAGCAGTACTTC. Translated: CASSLASGTSGSYEQYF. The chain employs TRBV28 and TRBJ2-7; 11 positions agree with TRBD2. Germline-derived CDR1 and CDR2 are MDHEN and SYDVKM. The V gene end was trimmed by 6 bases and the J gene end by 1 base; junction bases not matched to a gene: 11. The CDR3 runs 17 residues.

This clone is a singleton in its sample. J is TRBJ1-4 and V is TRBV19; 12 bases are shared with TRBD1. V trimming: 5 bases; J trimming: 7 bases; junction bases outside the gene matches: 5. This CDR3 contains 15 residues. CDR1 and CDR2 (germline): LNHDA, SQIVND (reference sequence). The CDR3 reads CASSPTGQGAEKLFF. The DNA of the CDR3 is TGTGCCAGTAGTCCCACGGGACAGGGGGCTGAAAAACTGTTTTTT.